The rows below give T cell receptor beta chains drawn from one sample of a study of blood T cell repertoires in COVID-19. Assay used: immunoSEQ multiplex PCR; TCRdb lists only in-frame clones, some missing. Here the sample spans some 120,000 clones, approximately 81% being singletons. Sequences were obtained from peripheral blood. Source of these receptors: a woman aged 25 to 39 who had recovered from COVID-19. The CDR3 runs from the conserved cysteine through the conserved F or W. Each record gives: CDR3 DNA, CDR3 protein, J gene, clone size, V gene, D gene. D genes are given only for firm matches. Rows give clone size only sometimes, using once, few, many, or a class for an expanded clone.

CDR3nt: TGCGCCACATGGAGCCTCTCTGGGGCCAACGTCCTGACTTTC; CDR3aa: CATWSLSGANVLTF; j_gene: TRBJ2-6; abundance: -; v_gene: TRBV10-2; d_gene: -
CDR3nt: TGTGCCAGCAGCCCGGGACTAGCGGGGGCCCATGAGCAGTTCTTC; CDR3aa: CASSPGLAGAHEQFF; j_gene: TRBJ2-1; abundance: -; v_gene: TRBV11-3; d_gene: TRBD2
CDR3nt: TGTGCCAGCAGTGAATGGCGGGGGATCACAGATACGCAGTATTTT; CDR3aa: CASSEWRGITDTQYF; j_gene: TRBJ2-3; abundance: -; v_gene: TRBV2; d_gene: TRBD2
CDR3nt: TGTGCCAGCAGTGAAGGACCGGGGAGGACTGAAGCTTTCTTT; CDR3aa: CASSEGPGRTEAFF; j_gene: TRBJ1-1; abundance: -; v_gene: TRBV2; d_gene: -
CDR3nt: TGTGCCAGCAGGACAGGGAGGAGCTCCTACGAGCAGTACTTC; CDR3aa: CASRTGRSSYEQYF; j_gene: TRBJ2-7; abundance: -; v_gene: TRBV6-5; d_gene: -
CDR3nt: TGTGCCATCAGTGGGGACAGTAGTGGCTATTCACCCCTCCACTTT; CDR3aa: CAISGDSSGYSPLHF; j_gene: TRBJ1-6; abundance: -; v_gene: TRBV10-3; d_gene: TRBD1
CDR3nt: TGTGCCAGCAGCTTGGGGAATAGGAGCGGGAGCTACGAGCAGTACTTC; CDR3aa: CASSLGNRSGSYEQYF; j_gene: TRBJ2-7; abundance: -; v_gene: TRBV13; d_gene: TRBD2
CDR3nt: TGTGCCAGCAGTGAATTGGGCGGGGGAAACACCGGGGAGCTGTTTTTT; CDR3aa: CASSELGGGNTGELFF; j_gene: TRBJ2-2; abundance: few; v_gene: TRBV25-1; d_gene: TRBD2
CDR3nt: TGTGCCAGCAGCCCCGGACTAGCGTCGTACGAGCAGTACTTC; CDR3aa: CASSPGLASYEQYF; j_gene: TRBJ2-7; abundance: -; v_gene: TRBV11-2; d_gene: TRBD2
CDR3nt: TGTGCCACCCAATCCGGGAGCTCCTACAATGAGCAGTTCTTC; CDR3aa: CATQSGSSYNEQFF; j_gene: TRBJ2-1; abundance: -; v_gene: TRBV15; d_gene: -
CDR3nt: TGTGCCAGCAGTGATCCGCCGAGGAGCCGGGATGAGTATGGCTACACCTTC; CDR3aa: CASSDPPRSRDEYGYTF; j_gene: TRBJ1-2; abundance: -; v_gene: TRBV6-1; d_gene: -
CDR3nt: TGTGCCAGCAGCTTAAGTCCTAGCGGGAGCAATGAGCAGTTCTTC; CDR3aa: CASSLSPSGSNEQFF; j_gene: TRBJ2-1; abundance: -; v_gene: TRBV7-6; d_gene: TRBD2